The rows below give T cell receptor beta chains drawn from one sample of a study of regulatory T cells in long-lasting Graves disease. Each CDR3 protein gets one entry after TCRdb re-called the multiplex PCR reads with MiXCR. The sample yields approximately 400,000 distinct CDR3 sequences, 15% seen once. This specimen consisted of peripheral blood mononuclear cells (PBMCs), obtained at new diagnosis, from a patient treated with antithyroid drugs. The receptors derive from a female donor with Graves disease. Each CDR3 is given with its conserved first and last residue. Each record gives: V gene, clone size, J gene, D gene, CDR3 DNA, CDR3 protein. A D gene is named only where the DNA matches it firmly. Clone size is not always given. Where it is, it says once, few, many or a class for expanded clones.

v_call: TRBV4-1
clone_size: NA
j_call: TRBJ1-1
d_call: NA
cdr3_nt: TGCGCCAGCAGCCAAGGCGCTAGCACTGAAGCTTTCTTT
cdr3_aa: CASSQGASTEAFF

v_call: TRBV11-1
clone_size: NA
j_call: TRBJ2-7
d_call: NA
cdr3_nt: TGTGCCAGCAGCCGACTAGCGGGACAGGGGTACGAGCAGTACTTC
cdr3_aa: CASSRLAGQGYEQYF

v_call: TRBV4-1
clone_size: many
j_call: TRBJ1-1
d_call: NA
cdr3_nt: TGCGCCAGCAGCCAAGCTGTGAGGGGCTCGAACACTGAAGCTTTCTTT
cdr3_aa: CASSQAVRGSNTEAFF

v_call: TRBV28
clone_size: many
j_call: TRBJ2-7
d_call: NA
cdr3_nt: TGTGCCAGACCAGGGGCCGAGCAGTACTTC
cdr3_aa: CARPGAEQYF

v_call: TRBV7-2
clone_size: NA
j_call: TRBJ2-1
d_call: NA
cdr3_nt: TGTGCCAGCAGCTTAGCGCTAGGGGTCAATGAGCAGTTCTTC
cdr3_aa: CASSLALGVNEQFF

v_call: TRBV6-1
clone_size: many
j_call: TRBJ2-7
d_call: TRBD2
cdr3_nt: TGTGCCAGCAGCACCCTCGCTAGCGGAAACCGGCGGGGGGGATACGAGCAGTACTTC
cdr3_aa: CASSTLASGNRRGGYEQYF

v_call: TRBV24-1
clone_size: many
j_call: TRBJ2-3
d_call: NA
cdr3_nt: TGTGCCACCAGTGACGACCCTGGCCCCACAGATACGCAGTATTTT
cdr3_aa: CATSDDPGPTDTQYF

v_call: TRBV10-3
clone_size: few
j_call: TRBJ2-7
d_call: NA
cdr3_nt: TGTGCCATCAGTGAGTCTCAAGGTCTGGCCGGAGAGCAGTACTTC
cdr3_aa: CAISESQGLAGEQYF

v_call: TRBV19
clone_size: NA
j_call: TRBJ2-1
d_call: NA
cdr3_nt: TGTGCCAGTAGTATTAGGGCCAGCGAGCAGTTCTTC
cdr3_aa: CASSIRASEQFF

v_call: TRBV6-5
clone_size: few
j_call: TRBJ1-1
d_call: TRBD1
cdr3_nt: TGTGCCAGCAGTTCATACAGGGGGCCGGTTGAAGCTTTCTTT
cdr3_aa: CASSSYRGPVEAFF

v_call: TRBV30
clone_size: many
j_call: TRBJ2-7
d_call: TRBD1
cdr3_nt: TGTGCCTGGAGACTCACAGGGGCCCCGACTGGCGAGCAGTACTTC
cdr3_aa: CAWRLTGAPTGEQYF

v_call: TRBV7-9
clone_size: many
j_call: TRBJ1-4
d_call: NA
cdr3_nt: TGTGCCAGCAGCTTAGCAGAAACAACTAATGAAAAACTGTTTTTT
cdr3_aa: CASSLAETTNEKLFF

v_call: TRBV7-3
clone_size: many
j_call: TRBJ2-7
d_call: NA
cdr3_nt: TGTGCCAGCAGCTTAACGGGGGGACCCGCCGACGAGCAGTACTTC
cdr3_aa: CASSLTGGPADEQYF

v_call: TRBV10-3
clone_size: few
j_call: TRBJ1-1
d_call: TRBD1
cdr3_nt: TGTGCCATCGGGGACTACAGGGGGAACACTGAAGCTTTCTTT
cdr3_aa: CAIGDYRGNTEAFF

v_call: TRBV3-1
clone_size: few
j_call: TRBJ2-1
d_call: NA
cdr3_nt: TGTGCCAGCAGCCAAAAAGGGGGGCGGGTGTCCTACAATGAGCAGTTCTTC
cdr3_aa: CASSQKGGRVSYNEQFF

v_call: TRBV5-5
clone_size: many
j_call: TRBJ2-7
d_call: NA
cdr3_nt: TGTGCCAGCAGCTTCAACCCGGGGCAGGGCGGGGTAGAGCAGTACTTC
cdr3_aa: CASSFNPGQGGVEQYF